Listed below are T cell receptor beta chains from one sample, sequenced in a study of CD8 T cells in Susac syndrome. TCRdb itself ran the immunoSEQ multiplex PCR reads through MiXCR, one entry per CDR3 protein. The top ten hold 0.06% to 0.075% of the sample, which has roughly 330,000 distinct CDR3 sequences, about 92% seen once. Sequenced input: CD4+ T cells from PBMCs. The source of these receptors is a human donor with multiple sclerosis. CDR3s include the opening cysteine and the closing phenylalanine or tryptophan. The order of the fields is clone size, V gene, D gene, J gene, CDR3 protein, CDR3 DNA. A D gene is named only where the DNA matches it firmly. Size is omitted from some rows. Given values are once, few, many or a class for expanded clones.

>NA|TRBV12-3/TRBV12-4|TRBD2|TRBJ2-1
CASSFVAGGGYNEQFF
TGTGCCAGCAGTTTCGTAGCGGGAGGGGGCTACAATGAGCAGTTCTTC
>NA|TRBV19|NA|TRBJ1-1
CASSSGWSEAFF
TGTGCCAGTAGCTCAGGGTGGTCTGAAGCTTTCTTT
>NA|TRBV27|TRBD1|TRBJ2-5
CASSSTGGEETQYF
TGTGCCAGCAGTTCCACAGGGGGCGAAGAGACCCAGTACTTC
>NA|TRBV7-2|NA|TRBJ2-3
CASSTVGPVGDTQYF
TGTGCCAGCAGCACCGTGGGGCCGGTTGGTGATACGCAGTATTTT
>NA|TRBV30|TRBD2|TRBJ2-5
CAWSAKRGPQETQYF
TGTGCCTGGAGTGCGAAGCGGGGGCCCCAAGAGACCCAGTACTTC
>once|TRBV20-1|NA|TRBJ1-5
CSAGLGDRSEPQHF
TGCAGTGCTGGGCTAGGGGATAGATCGGAGCCCCAGCATTTT
>once|TRBV20-1|TRBD1|TRBJ2-5
CSASIPGQGRETQYF
TGCAGTGCTTCGATACCGGGACAGGGTAGGGAGACCCAGTACTTC
>NA|TRBV20-1|TRBD2|TRBJ2-3
CSARERLAGLTDTQYF
TGCAGTGCTAGAGAGCGGCTAGCGGGGTTAACAGATACGCAGTATTTT
>NA|TRBV15|NA|TRBJ1-5
CATSRDRGRPFGNQPQHF
TGTGCCACCAGCAGAGATCGGGGGAGACCTTTTGGCAATCAGCCCCAGCATTTT
>NA|TRBV5-1|NA|TRBJ2-1
CASTDSRSSYNEQFF
TGCGCCAGCACCGACTCGCGGAGCTCCTACAATGAGCAGTTCTTC
>once|TRBV4-1|NA|TRBJ1-2
CASSQGQRSGYTF
TGCGCCAGCAGCCAAGGCCAAAGGTCCGGCTACACCTTC
>NA|TRBV6-1|NA|TRBJ2-3
CASRTGDGAGRITDTQYF
TGTGCCAGCAGGACGGGTGACGGGGCAGGGCGGATCACAGATACGCAGTATTTT
>NA|TRBV6-5|NA|TRBJ2-2
CASSEFTGELFF
TGTGCCAGCAGTGAATTCACCGGGGAGCTGTTTTTT
>NA|TRBV6-6|TRBD1|TRBJ1-1
CASSYARTGATEAFF
TGTGCCAGCAGTTACGCGAGGACAGGGGCCACTGAAGCTTTCTTT
>NA|TRBV5-1|NA|TRBJ2-5
CASSRWAGEQETQYF
TGCGCCAGCTCCCGATGGGCGGGTGAACAAGAGACCCAGTACTTC
>NA|TRBV30|NA|TRBJ1-2
CAWSEGAAGYTF
TGTGCCTGGAGTGAAGGGGCTGCTGGCTACACCTTC
>NA|TRBV10-3|TRBD1|TRBJ2-7
CAIKGDRVQYEQYF
TGTGCCATAAAGGGAGACAGGGTACAATACGAGCAGTACTTC
>once|TRBV18|NA|TRBJ1-3
CASSPPGAGSGNTIYF
TGTGCCAGCTCACCACCGGGAGCCGGGTCCGGAAACACCATATATTTT
>NA|TRBV14|NA|TRBJ1-2
CASSQLGYGYTF
TGTGCCAGCAGCCAGCTGGGGTATGGCTACACCTTC
>NA|TRBV6-5|TRBD1|TRBJ1-3
CASRGQKPSGNTIYF
TGTGCCAGCAGGGGACAGAAACCATCTGGAAACACCATATATTTT
>NA|TRBV14|NA|TRBJ1-1
CASSQMKDSLNTEAFF
TGTGCCAGCAGCCAAATGAAGGACAGTCTGAACACTGAAGCTTTCTTT
>NA|TRBV9|NA|TRBJ2-2
CASSARGYTGELFF
TGTGCCAGCAGCGCCCGGGGATACACCGGGGAGCTGTTTTTT
>NA|TRBV19|NA|TRBJ1-5
CASSPGRDHQPQHF
TGTGCCAGTAGTCCCGGGCGGGACCATCAGCCCCAGCATTTT
>NA|TRBV30|NA|TRBJ2-5
CAWRSPDSQETQYF
TGTGCCTGGAGGAGCCCGGACAGCCAAGAGACCCAGTACTTC
>NA|TRBV3-1|NA|TRBJ1-6
CASSFHSGTNSPLHF
TGTGCCAGCAGCTTTCACAGCGGGACTAATTCACCCCTCCACTTT
>NA|TRBV7-2|NA|TRBJ1-1
CASSLALAVNTEAFF
TGTGCCAGCAGCTTAGCGCTGGCAGTGAACACTGAAGCTTTCTTT
>once|TRBV12-3/TRBV12-4|NA|TRBJ1-6
CASSLAAGAGSPLHF
TGTGCCAGCAGTTTAGCAGCCGGGGCCGGGTCACCCCTCCACTTT
>NA|TRBV7-9|NA|TRBJ2-4
CASSPRAAKNIQYF
TGTGCCAGCAGCCCACGAGCGGCCAAAAACATTCAGTACTTC
>NA|TRBV29-1|NA|TRBJ2-2
CSVGPGLAESTGELFF
TGCAGCGTTGGACCGGGATTAGCGGAGTCCACCGGGGAGCTGTTTTTT
>once|TRBV29-1|NA|TRBJ1-2
CSVEGGGGGGYTF
TGCAGCGTTGAGGGTGGTGGTGGGGGTGGCTACACCTTC
>NA|TRBV18|NA|TRBJ2-3
CASSPPPGATTDTQYF
TGTGCCAGCTCACCACCTCCAGGGGCCACCACAGATACGCAGTATTTT
>NA|TRBV19|TRBD1|TRBJ2-2
CASSDREIRTGELFF
TGTGCCAGTAGTGACAGGGAGATTCGGACCGGGGAGCTGTTTTTT
>NA|TRBV29-1|NA|TRBJ1-1
CSVEARDTEAFF
TGCAGCGTTGAGGCCCGGGACACTGAAGCTTTCTTT
>once|TRBV20-1|TRBD2|TRBJ2-7
CSAPSGTTAEQYF
TGCAGTGCTCCTTCCGGGACTACTGCCGAGCAGTACTTC
>NA|TRBV5-4|NA|TRBJ2-3
CASSGGTVRANTQYF
TGTGCCAGCAGCGGAGGGACCGTTCGAGCCAATACGCAGTATTTT
>NA|TRBV5-1|TRBD1|TRBJ2-2
CASSLLQASGGKGTGELFF
TGCGCCAGCAGCTTGCTCCAGGCATCAGGGGGCAAGGGCACCGGGGAGCTGTTTTTT
>NA|TRBV10-3|NA|TRBJ2-2
CAISDLWTGELFF
TGTGCCATCAGTGATCTGTGGACCGGGGAGCTGTTTTTT
>NA|TRBV5-6|NA|TRBJ1-1
CASSSGGWSTEAFF
TGTGCCAGCAGCAGTGGGGGATGGAGTACTGAAGCTTTCTTT
>NA|TRBV19|NA|TRBJ2-1
CASSIFNEQFF
TGTGCCAGTAGTATATTCAATGAGCAGTTCTTC
>once|TRBV5-1|NA|TRBJ1-2
CASTPGAGDYGYTF
TGCGCCAGCACCCCCGGGGCAGGGGACTATGGCTACACCTTC
>NA|TRBV7-2|NA|TRBJ2-5
CASSSYGETQYF
TGTGCCAGCAGTTCATATGGGGAGACCCAGTACTTC
>NA|TRBV6-1|NA|TRBJ2-1
CASRFTRREQFF
TGTGCCAGCAGGTTCACTAGGCGCGAGCAGTTCTTC
>once|TRBV9|NA|TRBJ2-7
CASSVEVGQSYEQYF
TGTGCCAGCAGCGTAGAGGTGGGACAAAGCTACGAGCAGTACTTC
>NA|TRBV5-6|TRBD1|TRBJ2-1
CASSLMGQGMRNEQFF
TGTGCCAGCAGCCTCATGGGACAGGGGATGAGGAATGAGCAGTTCTTC
>NA|TRBV14|NA|TRBJ2-2
CASSQDDWKNTGELFF
TGTGCCAGCAGCCAAGATGACTGGAAGAACACCGGGGAGCTGTTTTTT
>NA|TRBV3-1|TRBD1|TRBJ1-3
CASSPGTGGAGNTIYF
TGTGCCAGCAGCCCCGGGACAGGGGGCGCTGGAAACACCATATATTTT
>NA|TRBV13|NA|TRBJ1-2
CASSYQIYGYTF
TGTGCCAGCAGCTACCAGATCTATGGCTACACCTTC
>NA|TRBV15|TRBD2|TRBJ2-3
CATSRGIPGGPEDTQYF
TGTGCCACCAGCAGAGGGATTCCGGGAGGGCCAGAAGATACGCAGTATTTT
>NA|TRBV6-5|TRBD2|TRBJ2-1
CASRRGVSYNEQFF
TGTGCCAGCAGACGGGGGGTGTCGTACAATGAGCAGTTCTTC
>NA|TRBV7-9|NA|TRBJ1-2
CASRTANYGYTF
TGTGCCAGCCGCACCGCTAACTATGGCTACACCTTC
>NA|TRBV7-2|TRBD2|TRBJ2-3
CASSPRLAGSTDTQYF
TGTGCCAGCAGCCCCCGACTAGCGGGGAGCACAGATACGCAGTATTTT
>NA|TRBV5-6|NA|TRBJ2-5
CASGFFSPTLQETQYF
TGTGCCAGCGGCTTTTTTAGTCCGACTTTACAAGAGACCCAGTACTTC
>NA|TRBV7-2|NA|TRBJ2-7
CASSLGPLGYYEQYF
TGTGCCAGCAGCTTAGGCCCTTTAGGATACTACGAGCAGTACTTC
>NA|TRBV2|NA|TRBJ1-1
CASSEAGTLDTEAFF
TGTGCCAGCAGTGAAGCTGGGACATTGGACACTGAAGCTTTCTTT
>NA|TRBV14|NA|TRBJ2-1
CASSQERDSSSYNEQFF
TGTGCCAGCAGCCAAGAAAGGGACTCAAGCTCCTACAATGAGCAGTTCTTC
>once|TRBV20-1|NA|TRBJ2-7
CSAREQGGSYEQYF
TGCAGTGCTAGGGAGCAGGGAGGTAGCTACGAGCAGTACTTC
>NA|TRBV20-1|NA|TRBJ2-3
CSAPGSGTTSTDTQYF
TGCAGTGCCCCCGGATCCGGGACCACTAGCACAGATACGCAGTATTTT
>NA|TRBV11-1|TRBD2|TRBJ2-1
CASSHYILGVAGAPKAYNEQFF
TGTGCCAGCAGCCACTACATCCTTGGGGTAGCGGGGGCCCCGAAGGCCTACAATGAGCAGTTCTTC
>NA|TRBV5-1|NA|TRBJ2-3
CASSRTRAGTDTQYF
TGCGCCAGCAGCAGAACTAGGGCGGGCACAGATACGCAGTATTTT
>NA|TRBV11-2|NA|TRBJ1-1
CASSLPRGRANTEAFF
TGTGCCAGCAGCTTACCCCGGGGCCGAGCGAACACTGAAGCTTTCTTT